Listed below are T cell receptor beta chains from one sample, sequenced in a study of OX40 agonist ivuxolimab in advanced cancers. Some clones are missing from TCRdb's copy, which holds only in-frame ones; the method was immunoSEQ multiplex PCR. Of about 57,000 clones in the sample, 65% to 85% were seen once. Sequencing was performed on CD4+ or CD8+ T cells sorted from blood, taken in a trial of the OX40 agonist ivuxolimab. These receptors originate from an adult with an advanced solid tumor such as melanoma, head and neck, liver or kidney cancer. The CDR3 runs from the conserved cysteine through the conserved F or W. The D gene is left open where the match is weak. Clone size is not always given. Where it is, it says once, few, many or a class for expanded clones.

V	size	J	D	CDR3	DNA
TRBV7-8	NA	TRBJ2-1	NA	CASSSLADRYNEQFF	TGTGCCAGCAGCTCACTAGCGGACAGGTACAATGAGCAGTTCTTC
TRBV11-1	few	TRBJ2-1	TRBD2	CASSGRLAVAYNEQFF	TGTGCCAGCAGCGGACGACTAGCGGTCGCCTACAATGAGCAGTTCTTC
TRBV9	NA	TRBJ2-1	NA	CASSVESSYNEQFF	TGTGCCAGCAGTGTTGAAAGCTCCTACAATGAGCAGTTCTTC
TRBV7-9	NA	TRBJ1-1	NA	CASSLEGEYTEAFF	TGTGCCAGCAGCTTAGAAGGAGAGTACACTGAAGCTTTCTTT
TRBV6-1	once	TRBJ1-4	TRBD1	CASSDQGGNEKLFF	TGTGCCAGCAGTGATCAGGGGGGAAATGAAAAACTGTTTTTT
TRBV4-1	NA	TRBJ2-3	TRBD2	CASSQETSGSIDTQYF	TGCGCCAGCAGCCAAGAAACTAGCGGGAGCATAGATACGCAGTATTTT
TRBV11-2	NA	TRBJ2-1	NA	CASSREGQAYNEQFF	TGTGCCAGCAGCCGAGAGGGCCAGGCATACAATGAGCAGTTCTTC
TRBV5-1	few	TRBJ2-3	NA	CASSQPPADTQYF	TGCGCCAGCAGCCAACCCCCGGCAGATACGCAGTATTTT
TRBV27	NA	TRBJ1-2	TRBD1	CASSLYGTGVTSYGYTF	TGTGCCAGCAGTTTGTACGGGACAGGGGTAACGAGCTATGGCTACACCTTC
TRBV5-5	NA	TRBJ2-7	NA	CASSPRAGAGSYEQYF	TGTGCCAGCAGCCCTCGGGCGGGGGCCGGATCCTACGAGCAGTACTTC
TRBV7-9	once	TRBJ1-2	NA	CASSLASNIGGYTF	TGTGCCAGCAGCTTAGCGTCTAACATCGGTGGCTACACCTTC
TRBV7-2	NA	TRBJ2-3	NA	CASTLVVTSRPADTQYF	TGTGCCAGCACCCTAGTTGTCACTAGCAGACCTGCAGATACGCAGTATTTT
TRBV15	NA	TRBJ2-5	NA	CATSTAGQKETQYF	TGTGCCACCAGCACTGCGGGACAGAAAGAGACCCAGTACTTC
TRBV5-1	NA	TRBJ2-7	NA	CASSLEGITYEQYF	TGCGCCAGCAGCTTGGAAGGGATTACCTACGAGCAGTACTTC
TRBV18	NA	TRBJ2-7	NA	CASSPDSSYEQYF	TGTGCCAGCTCACCAGACAGCTCCTACGAGCAGTACTTC
TRBV28	NA	TRBJ1-4	NA	CAAGGWTANEKLFF	TGTGCCGCGGGAGGGTGGACAGCGAATGAAAAACTGTTTTTT
TRBV6-1	medium-sized	TRBJ2-3	TRBD2	CASSERGAGVGDTQYF	TGTGCCAGCAGTGAAAGAGGAGCGGGAGTGGGAGATACGCAGTATTTT
TRBV28	NA	TRBJ1-5	NA	CASSLLSHPNQPQHF	TGTGCCAGCAGTTTATTGTCGCACCCGAATCAGCCCCAGCATTTT
TRBV18	NA	TRBJ2-2	NA	CASSPRPGSATGELFF	TGTGCCAGCTCACCCCGCCCGGGGTCGGCCACCGGGGAGCTGTTTTTT
TRBV30	NA	TRBJ1-1	NA	CAWSEYMNTEAFF	TGTGCCTGGAGCGAGTATATGAACACTGAAGCTTTCTTT
TRBV2	NA	TRBJ1-4	NA	CASSAGLATNEKLFF	TGTGCCAGCAGTGCCGGGCTCGCAACTAATGAAAAACTGTTTTTT
TRBV14	NA	TRBJ2-5	NA	CASSQARATGETQYF	TGTGCCAGCAGCCAAGCAAGGGCGACGGGGGAGACCCAGTACTTC
TRBV19	once	TRBJ1-3	NA	CASRSSGNTIYF	TGTGCCAGTAGGAGCTCTGGAAACACCATATATTTT
TRBV2	NA	TRBJ1-5	TRBD1	CASNADRGSNQPQHF	TGTGCCAGCAACGCAGACAGGGGAAGCAATCAGCCCCAGCATTTT
TRBV2	few	TRBJ2-3	NA	CASNPQTSTDTQYF	TGTGCCAGCAACCCACAGACTAGCACAGATACGCAGTATTTT
TRBV18	few	TRBJ2-1	TRBD1	CASSDRGRGDEQFF	TGTGCCAGCTCCGACAGGGGGCGAGGGGATGAGCAGTTCTTC